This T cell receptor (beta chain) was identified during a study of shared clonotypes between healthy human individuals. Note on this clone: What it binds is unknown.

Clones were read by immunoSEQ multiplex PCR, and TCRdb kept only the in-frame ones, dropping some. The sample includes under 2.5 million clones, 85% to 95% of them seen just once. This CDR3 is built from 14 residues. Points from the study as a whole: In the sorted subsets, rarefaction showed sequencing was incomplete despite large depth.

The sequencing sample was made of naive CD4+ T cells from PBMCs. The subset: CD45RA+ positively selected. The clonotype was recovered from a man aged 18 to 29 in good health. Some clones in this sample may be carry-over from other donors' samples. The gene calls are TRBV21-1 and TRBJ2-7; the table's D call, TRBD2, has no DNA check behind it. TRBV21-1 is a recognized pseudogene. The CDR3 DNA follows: TGTGCCAGCATCCAGTCTAGCGGGAGTGACGAGCAGTACTTC. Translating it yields CASIQSSGSDEQYF.